This T cell receptor (beta chain) stems from a study of OX40 agonist ivuxolimab in advanced cancers. The protocol was immunoSEQ multiplex PCR, while the TCRdb copy is restricted to in-frame clones and leaves out a portion. The sample has tens of thousands of clones; approximately 90% are singletons. V dropped 1 base and J dropped 9; count of bases not matched to a gene: 5. The CDR3 loop spans 15 amino acids. Germline loops: CDR1 WNHNN, CDR2 SYGVQD (reference sequence). Autoimmune disease history or systemic immunosuppression led to patients being barred. This specimen consisted of CD4+ or CD8+ T cells sorted from blood, obtained in a trial of the OX40 agonist ivuxolimab. The clonotype originates from an adult with an advanced solid tumor such as melanoma, head and neck, liver or kidney cancer. This chain links TRBV10-1 with TRBJ2-1; 11 bases map to TRBD2. The CDR3 DNA is TGCGCCAGCAGTGAGTTTACTAGCGGGAGAGGTGAGCAGTTCTTC. This translates into CASSEFTSGRGEQFF.